This TCR beta chain was found in a study of CD8+ T cells in alopecia areata. Overall study context: Those patients who were treated received oral tofacitinib, which was given at 5 to 10 mg twice daily for moderate-to-severe alopecia areata.

Samples from alopecia areata patients were lesional scalp punch biopsies and peripheral blood. This clone was picked up a small number of times. V trimming: 4 bases; J trimming: 7 bases; junction bases outside the gene matches: 7. Germline CDR1 and CDR2: SEHNR and FQNEAQ (reference sequence). The CDR3 loop spans 13 amino acids. Extraction and reverse transcription of RNA yielded cDNA as the sequencing template. This table comes from immunoSEQ multiplex PCR, and its TCRdb copy is limited to in-frame clones, with some not included. The repertoire has over 200,000 clones, 50% to 65% of them found once; the top ten carry 0.45%.

Source: CD4+ T cells sorted from blood, taken at week 0. J is TRBJ2-7 and V is TRBV7-9; TRBD1 matches 7 bases. The receptor's source is a human donor with alopecia areata. CDR3 region: CASSSRQGSEQYF. For the CDR3, the DNA is TGTGCCAGCAGCTCCCGACAGGGATCAGAGCAGTACTTC.